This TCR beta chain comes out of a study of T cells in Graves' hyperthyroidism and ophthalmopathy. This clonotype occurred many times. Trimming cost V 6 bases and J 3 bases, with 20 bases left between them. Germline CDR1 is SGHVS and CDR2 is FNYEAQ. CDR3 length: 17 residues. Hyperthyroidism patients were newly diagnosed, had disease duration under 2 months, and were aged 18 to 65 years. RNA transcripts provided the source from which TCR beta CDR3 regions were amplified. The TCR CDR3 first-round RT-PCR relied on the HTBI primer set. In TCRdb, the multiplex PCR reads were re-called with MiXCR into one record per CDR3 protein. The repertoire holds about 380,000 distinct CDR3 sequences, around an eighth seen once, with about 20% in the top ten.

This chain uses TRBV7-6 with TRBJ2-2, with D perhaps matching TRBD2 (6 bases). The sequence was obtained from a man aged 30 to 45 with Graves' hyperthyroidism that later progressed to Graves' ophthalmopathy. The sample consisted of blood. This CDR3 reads CASSHSYPWGDTGELFF. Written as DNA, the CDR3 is TGTGCCAGCAGTCACTCATATCCCTGGGGGGACACCGGGGAGCTGTTTTTT.